This is a list of T cell receptor beta chains from one sample in a study of blood T cell repertoires in COVID-19. Generated by immunoSEQ multiplex PCR, the TCRdb table keeps only in-frame clones and is missing some. The sample shows 200,000 to 250,000 clones, 90% to 95% of them seen only once. The sequenced sample was PBMCs or T cells enriched from blood (not recorded which). Source of these receptors: a woman aged 18-30 years who had recovered from COVID-19. Both conserved end residues are part of each CDR3. The order of the fields is J gene, V gene, clone size, D gene, CDR3 DNA, CDR3 protein. D genes are given only for firm matches. A row's size may be missing; if present it is once, few, many or a size class.

TRBJ1-5 | TRBV6-4 | - | TRBD1 | TGTGCCAGCAGCAGGGGGCCTGATCAGCCCCAGCATTTT | CASSRGPDQPQHF
TRBJ2-1 | TRBV19 | - | - | TGTGCCAGTAGCGCGAGCTCCTACAATGAGCAGTTCTTC | CASSASSYNEQFF
TRBJ2-1 | TRBV21-1 | - | - | TGTGCCAGCAGCAAAGCGCTTTTGACAGGGGGCTACAATGAGCAGTTCTTC | CASSKALLTGGYNEQFF
TRBJ1-1 | TRBV27 | - | TRBD1 | TGTGCCAGCAGTCCCGGGACAGTGAACACTGAAGCTTTCTTT | CASSPGTVNTEAFF
TRBJ1-2 | TRBV19 | - | TRBD1 | TGTGCCAGTAGTGCAACCGCGACAGGGGGTGGCTATGGCTACACCTTC | CASSATATGGGYGYTF
TRBJ2-3 | TRBV18 | - | - | TGTGCCAGCTCACCACGTCAGGGCACAGATACGCAGTATTTT | CASSPRQGTDTQYF
TRBJ1-3 | TRBV19 | - | - | TGTGCCAGTAGTTTACAGGCCTTCCCATTAATACCTGGAAACACCATATATTTT | CASSLQAFPLIPGNTIYF
TRBJ2-2 | TRBV9 | - | - | TGTGCCAGCAGCGGAGTTTACACCGGGGAGCTGTTTTTT | CASSGVYTGELFF
TRBJ1-1 | TRBV5-1 | - | - | TGCGCCAGCAGCTTGGGGGGCAGGGGATACACTGAAGCTTTCTTT | CASSLGGRGYTEAFF
TRBJ2-2 | TRBV6-2/TRBV6-3 | few | TRBD2 | TGTGCCAGCAGTTCCGGGACTAGCGGTTCTGAAAACACCGGGGAGCTGTTTTTT | CASSSGTSGSENTGELFF
TRBJ1-4 | TRBV10-3 | - | - | TGTGCCATCAGTGAGGGCAGAGAAAAACTGTTTTTT | CAISEGREKLFF
TRBJ1-2 | TRBV27 | - | - | TGTGCCAGCAGTCGGAATTACAGGACGGGTGGCTACACCTTC | CASSRNYRTGGYTF
TRBJ1-1 | TRBV29-1 | - | - | TGCAGCGTTGAAGGCAGGGCGACTGAAGCTTTCTTT | CSVEGRATEAFF
TRBJ2-5 | TRBV7-2 | - | - | TGTGCCAGCAGCTTAGATCGGCGGCTAATCGAGACCCAGTACTTC | CASSLDRRLIETQYF
TRBJ1-1 | TRBV3-1/TRBV3-2 | - | - | TGTGCCAGCAGCCCTGCGGGGGTGAACACTGAAGCTTTCTTT | CASSPAGVNTEAFF
TRBJ2-7 | TRBV11-2 | - | - | TGTGCCAGCAGCTTAGTTGTATCCCCGTTGTACGAGCAGTACTTC | CASSLVVSPLYEQYF
TRBJ2-7 | TRBV6-6 | - | - | TGTGCCAGCAGACTACAGGGTCCCGAGCAGTACTTC | CASRLQGPEQYF
TRBJ2-3 | TRBV10-2 | - | TRBD1 | TGCGCCAGCAGGCCGGGACAGGGGGCGCGGGTCACAGATACGCAGTATTTT | CASRPGQGARVTDTQYF
TRBJ1-1 | TRBV7-3 | - | - | TGTGCCAGCAGCCCATTCATTCGGACTGAAGCTTTCTTT | CASSPFIRTEAFF
TRBJ2-1 | TRBV7-6 | once | - | TGTGCCAGCAGATTAGTGGGGGGGCGGGAGACAACTCTGACTGAGCAGTTCTTC | CASRLVGGRETTLTEQFF
TRBJ1-4 | TRBV19 | - | - | TGTGCCAGTAGTATAGGACAGAATAATGAAAAACTGTTTTTT | CASSIGQNNEKLFF
TRBJ1-2 | TRBV19 | - | TRBD1 | TGTGCCAGTACCCGGGGACAGGGTCCCAACTATGGCTACACCTTC | CASTRGQGPNYGYTF
TRBJ1-2 | TRBV10-3 | few | TRBD1 | TGTGCCGTCGACAGGGGGACCTATGGCTACACCTTC | CAVDRGTYGYTF
TRBJ2-3 | TRBV3-1/TRBV3-2 | - | - | TGTGCCAGCAGTCTCCCGGGAACAGATACGCAGTATTTT | CASSLPGTDTQYF
TRBJ1-2 | TRBV7-9 | - | TRBD1 | TGTGCCAGCAGCTCGTCCCGGGACAGGGGACGGGGGAACTATGGCTACACCTTC | CASSSSRDRGRGNYGYTF
TRBJ1-2 | TRBV24-1 | - | TRBD1 | TGTGCCACCAGTGAGGGGACAGGGGTTAACTATGGCTACACCTTC | CATSEGTGVNYGYTF
TRBJ1-2 | TRBV5-6 | - | TRBD1 | TGTGCCAGCAGCGGTACAGCTCCGGGACAGGGGGATGGCTACACCTTC | CASSGTAPGQGDGYTF
TRBJ2-7 | TRBV5-1 | - | TRBD1 | TGCGCCAGCAGCTTGGCAGTGGGACAGCTCTACGAGCAGTACTTC | CASSLAVGQLYEQYF
TRBJ2-5 | TRBV7-8 | once | TRBD1 | TGTGCCAGCAGCCAAGGGAACAGGGGGGAGACCCAGTACTTC | CASSQGNRGETQYF
TRBJ2-3 | TRBV7-2 | - | TRBD2 | TGTGCCAGCAGCTCCCGGGGTGCGGGGGCAGATACGCAGTATTTT | CASSSRGAGADTQYF
TRBJ2-3 | TRBV7-2 | - | TRBD1 | TGTGCCAGCAGCCTGAACAGGGGGACAGATACGCAGTATTTT | CASSLNRGTDTQYF
TRBJ2-1 | TRBV7-6 | - | TRBD2 | TGTGCCAGCAGCTTAAGTCCGGGGGGAAAATACAATGAGCAGTTCTTC | CASSLSPGGKYNEQFF
TRBJ1-3 | TRBV19 | - | - | TGTGCCAGTAAACTGTCGGGCTCTGGAAACACCATATATTTT | CASKLSGSGNTIYF
TRBJ2-7 | TRBV5-5 | - | - | TGTGCCAGCAGCTTGGGACCCGGGAAATCCTACGAGCAGTACTTC | CASSLGPGKSYEQYF
TRBJ2-3 | TRBV4-3 | - | TRBD2 | TGCGCCAGCAGCCAATTGACTAGCCTAGGAGTAGATACGCAGTATTTT | CASSQLTSLGVDTQYF
TRBJ1-1 | TRBV15 | - | - | TGTGCCACCAGCAGAGATCCAGGGAAGGGCACTGAAGCTTTCTTT | CATSRDPGKGTEAFF
TRBJ1-5 | TRBV10-2 | - | - | TGCGCCAGCACGCAGGGGAATAGCAATCAGCCCCAGCATTTT | CASTQGNSNQPQHF
TRBJ1-1 | TRBV11-3 | - | - | TGTGCCAGCAGCCCACGGGGAGGGGGGTCTCTCTCAATGAACACTGAAGCTTTCTTT | CASSPRGGGSLSMNTEAFF
TRBJ1-4 | TRBV7-9 | - | TRBD1 | TGTGCCAGCAGCTTCCGGGACAGGAAAAAACTGTTTTTT | CASSFRDRKKLFF
TRBJ1-1 | TRBV5-1 | - | - | TGCGCCAGCAGCTTGGGTGCAGAGAACACTGAAGCTTTCTTT | CASSLGAENTEAFF
TRBJ1-1 | TRBV18 | few | - | TGTGCCAGCTCACCACGTCCAGGGGAGGGTGAAGCTTTCTTT | CASSPRPGEGEAFF
TRBJ1-4 | TRBV4-2 | - | - | TGTGCCAGCAGCCGAAGTGGCCCCTCTACTAATGAAAAACTGTTTTTT | CASSRSGPSTNEKLFF
TRBJ2-2 | TRBV27 | few | - | TGTGCCAGCAGTTCTGTCAGGGGCACCGGGGAGCTGTTTTTT | CASSSVRGTGELFF
TRBJ2-3 | TRBV25-1 | - | TRBD2 | TGTGCCAGCAGTGAGCGGGAGTTCAAAGATACGCAGTATTTT | CASSEREFKDTQYF
TRBJ1-4 | TRBV6-2/TRBV6-3 | - | - | TGTGCCAGCAGTTACGGTTTTGCGGCCTCTGAAAAACTGTTTTTT | CASSYGFAASEKLFF
TRBJ1-2 | TRBV19 | - | - | TGTGCCAGTGTTACGGGAAACTATGGCTACACCTTC | CASVTGNYGYTF